The TCR beta chain described here comes from a study of blood T cell repertoires in COVID-19 (dated by TCRdb to between 2020 and 2021). A note on the overall study: The collaborator samples originated in the United States, Italy and Spain and spanned the acute and convalescent phases of COVID-19. Deeply sampled blood TCRbeta repertoires from subjects exposed to, actively infected with, or recovered from COVID-19 were included in the dataset. Sample metadata almost always included a de-identified subject ID, COVID-19 status, age in years and sex. The material from the prospective study consisted of cDNA or gDNA derived from T cells, B-cell-depleted T cells, or PBMCs. Samples came from the ongoing ImmuneRACE study (first 160 participants) plus 1,254 subjects from 6 global collaborators. Where available, HLA class I and class II types were taken from metadata supplied by the sample provider and were not determined by assay-based typing. The repertoires were released in a freely available public database meant as a resource for research on the immune response to SARS-CoV-2.

Looking up the germline V gene yields CDR1 SGHTA and CDR2 FQGTGA. Reading from cysteine to phenylalanine, the CDR3 counts 16 amino acids. Here the CDR3 DNA is all that survives: 48 bases in frame from base 1. Clipping removes 9 bases from V and 4 bases from J, with 11 as the unmatched junction base count. In the prospective study, participants were 18 to 89 years old, resided in about two dozen geographic areas of the United States, and were enrolled through a virtual design. In the prospective study, cohorts were assigned on the basis of participant-reported clinical history obtained from a screening survey and a study questionnaire. ImmuneRACE Cohort 3 recovered participants were defined by two consecutive negative NP/OP PCR tests, healthcare professional clearance, or symptom resolution. In the prospective study, whole blood, serum and a nasopharyngeal or oropharyngeal swab were collected from each participant by mobile phlebotomists. Prospective study participants could optionally give additional blood draws and questionnaires over a roughly 2-month period. Before DNA extraction, prospective study blood samples were shipped either frozen or at room temperature.

This clone was seen a handful of times. Its antigen specificity is not known. No base-level quality is on record; no much larger clone is a single base apart. TCRbeta CDR3 regions were amplified from genomic DNA using the immunoSEQ Assay, a bias-controlled multiplex PCR. The authors' pipeline ran thus. The number of nucleated cells in each sample was estimated from the amplification of reference gene primers within the assay. To quantify the absolute abundance of each unique TCRbeta CDR3 rearrangement, sequence reads were collapsed and filtered. Productive Simpson clonality was computed per sample as the square root of Simpson's diversity index over productive rearrangements. Not all clones reach the TCRdb copy of this immuneACCESS table, which keeps in-frame sequences only. Checked studies attribute under half of the gap to unresolved V genes and leave the rest unexplained. D and trimming were read from the DNA, whereas the V and J calls and clone size are those reported in that table. Across this sample there are 150,000 to 200,000 clones, with over 75% seen only once. The top ten clones comprise approximately 9.9% of the sample.

General findings and caveats noted by the study authors: The amount of clinical and demographic metadata varied by source and participant and was provided uncurated.

This TCR derives from a man in his forties or fifties who had recovered from COVID-19. Rearrangement joined TRBV7-3 to TRBJ2-2, with 10 bases in between that match TRBD2. The material sequenced was PBMCs or T cells enriched from blood (not recorded which). The bases read TGTGCCAGTCCTAGGGAGCGGGGGGGCCGCACCGGGGAGCTGTTTTTT. The translation is CASPRERGGRTGELFF.